A selection of T cell receptor beta chains follows, all from one sample in a study of cytomegalovirus exposure and HLA in healthy donors. Assay used: immunoSEQ multiplex PCR; TCRdb lists only in-frame clones, some missing. The data contain 150,000 to 200,000 clones, over 80% of them singletons. Material for sequencing was PBMCs. The receptors come from a girl aged 5 to 17 in good health and CMV-seropositive. Both conserved end residues are part of each CDR3. D genes are given only for firm matches. Clone size, where shown, is once, few, many, or a class for clones that have expanded.

-,-,TRBV30,TRBJ1-1,TGTGCCTGGGCCGATTCGGCTGAAGCTTTCTTT,CAWADSAEAFF
-,-,TRBV4-1,TRBJ2-3,TGCGCCAGCAACCAAGTTGTCCAGGCAGATACGCAGTATTTT,CASNQVVQADTQYF
-,TRBD1,TRBV11-2,TRBJ1-1,TGTGCCAGCCGGGCACACAGGGGGACGAACACTGAAGCTTTCTTT,CASRAHRGTNTEAFF
once,TRBD2,TRBV5-4,TRBJ2-1,TGTGCCAGCAGCCCCGACCCATCGCGACTAGCGGCGGACAATGAGCAGTTCTTC,CASSPDPSRLAADNEQFF
-,TRBD1,TRBV10-3,TRBJ1-1,TGTGCCAGCCTGGGACAGGTGAACACTGAAGCTTTCTTT,CASLGQVNTEAFF
-,-,TRBV11-2,TRBJ2-5,TGTGCCAGCAGCCCCCCGGGGGACCAAGAGACCCAGTACTTC,CASSPPGDQETQYF
-,TRBD1,TRBV27,TRBJ2-7,TGTGCCAGCAGTCCGTCGACAGGGAACGAGCAGTACTTC,CASSPSTGNEQYF
-,-,TRBV6-1,TRBJ1-1,TGTGCCAGCAGTGAAACCCCCGGGGACACTGAAGCTTTCTTT,CASSETPGDTEAFF
-,TRBD2,TRBV30,TRBJ2-5,TGTGCCTGGAGTCCTCCCTTAGCGGGAGGGAGGGAGACCCAGTACTTC,CAWSPPLAGGRETQYF
once,TRBD2,TRBV28,TRBJ2-3,TGTGCCAGCAGTCCCGGACTAGCGGGGGTGGCAGATACGCAGTATTTT,CASSPGLAGVADTQYF
few,TRBD1,TRBV5-4,TRBJ1-4,TGTGCCAGCAGCCCGACAGGGGCAACTAATGAAAAACTGTTTTTT,CASSPTGATNEKLFF
-,-,TRBV27,TRBJ2-4,TGTGCCAGCAGTCCACGGTGGGCCAAAAACATTCAGTACTTC,CASSPRWAKNIQYF
-,-,TRBV21-1,TRBJ1-5,TGTGCCAGCAGCAAAAGGGGGAATCAGCCCCAGCATTTT,CASSKRGNQPQHF
-,TRBD1,TRBV5-4,TRBJ2-2,TGTGCCAGCAGCTTGGTGGGACAGGGCCTCCGGGCCGGGGAGCTGTTTTTT,CASSLVGQGLRAGELFF
-,-,TRBV7-6,TRBJ1-1,TGTGCCAGCAGCTTAGCGGGGGGATACACTGAAGCTTTCTTT,CASSLAGGYTEAFF
-,TRBD2,TRBV15,TRBJ2-1,TGTGCCACCAGCGCGCTAGCGGGAGGGCTCGAGCAGTTCTTC,CATSALAGGLEQFF
-,-,TRBV7-8,TRBJ2-7,TGTGCCAGCAGCTTAGACGACTTTGGCTACGAGCAGTACTTC,CASSLDDFGYEQYF
-,TRBD1,TRBV6-5,TRBJ1-2,TGTGCCAGCAGTTATGCTGGGACAGGGGGCGGCTACACCTTC,CASSYAGTGGGYTF
-,-,TRBV7-3,TRBJ1-3,TGTGCCAGCAGCAGAGGGCCCCTCTCTGGAAACACCATATATTTT,CASSRGPLSGNTIYF
-,TRBD2,TRBV5-4,TRBJ2-1,TGTGCCAGCAGCGCCGGACTAGCGGGGGGCACATACCGGGATGAGCAGTTCTTC,CASSAGLAGGTYRDEQFF
-,-,TRBV30,TRBJ1-1,TGTGCCTGGAGATATTCAGGGGCTGAAGCTTTCTTT,CAWRYSGAEAFF
-,-,TRBV7-3,TRBJ1-1,TGTGCCAGCAGCTTAACGGGCAGACCAACACCGAACACTGAAGCTTTCTTT,CASSLTGRPTPNTEAFF
-,TRBD1,TRBV19,TRBJ1-1,TGTGCCAGTAGTATAAGAAGGGGGCACACTGAAGCTTTCTTT,CASSIRRGHTEAFF
-,-,TRBV7-2,TRBJ1-5,TGTGCCAGCAGCCCCGTTCTAGATCAGCCCCAGCATTTT,CASSPVLDQPQHF
-,-,TRBV7-3,TRBJ1-1,TGTGCCAGCAGCTTAGGACAGAACACTGAAGCTTTCTTT,CASSLGQNTEAFF
few,-,TRBV30,TRBJ1-2,TGTGCCTCGCCAACTATGGACAGAATCTATGGCTACACCTTC,CASPTMDRIYGYTF
few,TRBD1,TRBV25-1,TRBJ1-1,TGTGCCAGCAGGGGACAGAACTTTGAAGCTTTCTTT,CASRGQNFEAFF
few,-,TRBV5-1,TRBJ2-3,TGCGCCAGCAGCTTGGCGGTGCTAGCTGCCCTCCCCAGCACAGATACGCAGTATTTT,CASSLAVLAALPSTDTQYF
once,-,TRBV5-8,TRBJ2-7,TGTGCCAGCAGCTGGGGAAGCGGAGGTTGGGGTTACGAGCAGTACTTC,CASSWGSGGWGYEQYF
-,-,TRBV5-4,TRBJ2-1,TGTGCCAGCAGCTTACAGGTTGAGCAGTTCTTC,CASSLQVEQFF
-,-,TRBV6-1,TRBJ2-7,TGTGCCAGCAGTGACCAAACAGGGCGCGGTGTGTACGAGCAGTACTTC,CASSDQTGRGVYEQYF
-,-,TRBV5-1,TRBJ2-2,TGCGCCAGCACCCGAAGTACCAGGGAATTGGGCGGGGAGCTGTTTTTT,CASTRSTRELGGELFF
-,-,TRBV15,TRBJ1-1,TGTGCCACCAGCAGAGATTCCCCGGCAGGGTGGACTGAAGCTTTCTTT,CATSRDSPAGWTEAFF
-,-,TRBV9,TRBJ2-3,TGTGCCAGCAGCGTGGGAACAGGTTCGGATACGCAGTATTTT,CASSVGTGSDTQYF
-,-,TRBV10-3,TRBJ1-1,TGTGCCATCAATCGGGGTGTGGGGTCTGAAGCTTTCTTT,CAINRGVGSEAFF
few,-,TRBV5-1,TRBJ2-2,TGCGCCAGCAGCTTGCGGGGGGCGTTCGATTACACCGGGGAGCTGTTTTTT,CASSLRGAFDYTGELFF
-,-,TRBV28,TRBJ1-5,TGTGCCAGCAAAGCGGCAGGGAGGGAGGGTCAGCCCCAGCATTTT,CASKAAGREGQPQHF
-,-,TRBV5-1,TRBJ2-1,TGCGCCAGCAGCAGGGGCCTCGACAATGAGCAGTTCTTC,CASSRGLDNEQFF
-,-,TRBV27,TRBJ2-7,TGTGCCAGCAGTTTGCAGGGTCCCTACGAGCAGTACTTC,CASSLQGPYEQYF
-,-,TRBV6-6,TRBJ1-1,TGTGCCAGCAGTCCGCCCACATATTCTGAAGCTTTCTTT,CASSPPTYSEAFF
-,TRBD2,TRBV18,TRBJ2-1,TGTGCCAGCTCACCGGGACTAGCGGAAATCAATGAGCAGTTCTTC,CASSPGLAEINEQFF